This TCR beta chain was identified in a study of response to subunit inactivated influenza vaccine. The CDR3 sequence is 15 residues long. CDR1 is SGHTA, CDR2 FQGNSA, per germline. V dropped 5 bases and J dropped 2 bases, with 15 bases sitting between them. Worth noting for this clonotype: The antigen is unknown.

General study findings and limits: Every seasonal influenza vaccination brings in few new T cells, the authors suggested.

In TCRdb, the RT-PCR reads were re-called with MiXCR into one record per CDR3 protein. The sample carries about 520,000 distinct CDR3 sequences, roughly 11% recorded once. The chain carries TRBV7-2 and TRBJ2-5, with TRBD2 as a possible D gene (5 bases). The input for sequencing was PBMCs from blood, taken more than 35 days after vaccination. This clonotype was obtained from a man over 45 who received an inactivated influenza vaccine. The CDR3 sequence is CASSGMRGGQETQYF. As DNA, the CDR3 is TGTGCCAGCAGCGGGATGCGTGGAGGACAAGAGACCCAGTACTTC.